One sample yielded the 11 T cell receptor beta chains listed below, sequenced in a study of shared clonotypes between healthy human individuals. This table comes from immunoSEQ multiplex PCR, and its TCRdb copy is limited to in-frame clones, with some not included. This table has around 650,000 clones, 90% to 97% appearing once. Cells designated naive CD8 were CD45RO-negative and were positively selected for CCR7, with terminally differentiated effector memory CD45RA+ cells excluded. Material: naive CD8+ T cells sorted from blood. The source is a woman aged 30 to 39 in good health.

The chain combines TRBV6-1 with TRBJ2-7; D gene unclear. This CDR3 has 14 amino acids. With 2 bases removed from V and 5 bases from J, the gap between germline ends came to 13 bases. Germline CDR1 MNHNS, CDR2 SASEGT. The CDR3 sequence: CASSELLNPHEQYF. CDR3 in DNA: TGTGCCAGCAGTGAATTGCTAAATCCCCACGAGCAGTACTTC.

This clone was seen just once. This chain uses TRBV9 with TRBJ1-1, with D possibly TRBD1 on 6 matching bases. The germline gives CDR1 SGDLS, CDR2 YYNGEE. Trimming stripped 0 bases from V and 2 bases from J, with 11 bases between. This CDR3 is 15 amino acids long. CDR3 region: CASSVGGALNTEAFF. The CDR3 coding sequence is TGTGCCAGCAGCGTAGGGGGGGCTCTCAACACTGAAGCTTTCTTT. The full variable domain, its missing parts supplied by reference TRBV9 and TRBJ1-1, is DSGVTQTPKHLITATGQRVTLRCSPRSGDLSVYWYQQSLDQGLQFLIQYYNGEERAKGNILERFSAQQFPDLHSELNLSSLELGDSALYFCASSVGGALNTEAFFGQGTRLTVV.

This sequence joins TRBV2 and TRBJ2-3; D is unresolved. Germline-derived CDR1 and CDR2 are SNHLY and FYNNEI. V lost 7 bases to trimming and J lost 2 bases, with 10 bases between them. There are 13 residues in the CDR3. Written as DNA, the CDR3 is TGTGCCAGCATCGGGTATAACACAGATACGCAGTATTTT. This codes for CASIGYNTDTQYF.

Details on this clone: Germline is not matched at one junction end, which may reflect a read error. The J gene is TRBJ2-1, the V gene TRBV30, with unresolved D. Germline CDR1 GTSNPN, CDR2 SVGIG (reference sequence). The CDR3 totals 14 residues. The CDR3 DNA follows: TGTGCCTGGTCGGACCTCCTTTTCTACAATGGGCAGTTCTTC. It encodes CAWSDLLFYNGQFF.

The rearrangement links TRBV27 to TRBJ2-5; 9 positions match TRBD2. The CDR3 has 16 amino acids. Trimming cost V 3 bases and J 2 bases; bases outside gene matches: 7. Germline CDR1 and CDR2: MNHEY and SMNVEV (reference sequence). CDR3 residues: CASSFGPSGAQETQYF. CDR3 in DNA: TGTGCCAGCAGTTTTGGTCCTAGCGGGGCACAAGAGACCCAGTACTTC.

The chain recombines TRBV30 with TRBJ2-1; the match to TRBD2 covers 9 bases. The V and J ends lost 0 bases and 6 bases, in that order; junction bases with no gene match: 9. The CDR3 sequence is 16 residues long. Germline CDR1 and CDR2: GTSNPN and SVGIG (reference sequence). The DNA for the CDR3 is TGTGCCTGGAGTGTACCCCCGGGACTAGCCGGCAATGAGCAGTTCTTC. It translates to CAWSVPPGLAGNEQFF.

This clone turned up a few times. The chain joins TRBV6-6 to TRBJ1-1; D remains ambiguous. V lost 8 bases and J 1 base, leaving 17 bases between the germline ends. This CDR3 has 15 residues. Per germline, CDR1 MNHNY and CDR2 SVGAGI (reference sequence). The CDR3 DNA reads TGTGCCAGCTCTCCCTATATCACACCGAACACTGAAGCTTTCTTT. Its translation is CASSPYITPNTEAFF.

This rearrangement joins TRBV5-4 to TRBJ2-1; no reliable D call. Germline V gene lookup returns CDR1 SGHNT and CDR2 YYREEE (reference sequence). V was trimmed by 0 bases and J by 5 bases, leaving 3 bases between them. The CDR3 length is 12 residues. The CDR3 loop reads CASSLGDNEQFF. As DNA, the CDR3 is TGTGCCAGCAGCTTGGGTGACAATGAGCAGTTCTTC.

V and J are TRBV5-6 and TRBJ2-5; 8 bases line up with TRBD1. Trimming removed 1 base from V and 5 bases from J; junction bases left unmatched: 4. The CDR3 loop spans 14 amino acids. The germline V gene has CDR1 SGHDT and CDR2 YYEEEE. CDR3 residues: CASSLLTGGETQYF. DNA of the CDR3: TGTGCCAGCAGCTTGCTCACAGGGGGGGAGACCCAGTACTTC. The variable domain in full, completed from reference TRBV5-6 and TRBJ2-5, reads DAGVTQSPTHLIKTRGQQVTLRCSPKSGHDTVSWYQQALGQGPQFIFQYYEEEERQRGNFPDRFSGHQFPNYSSELNVNALLLGDSALYLCASSLLTGGETQYFGPGTRLLVL.

The rearrangement joins TRBV9 to TRBJ1-2; D is possibly TRBD1 (6 bases). CDR3 length: 12 residues. Trimming stripped 9 bases from V and 5 bases from J, with 14 bases between. Germline CDR1 reads SGDLS; CDR2 reads YYNGEE. CDR3 DNA sequence: TGTGCCACTGGGGGCAGGGAGTATGGCTACACCTTC. Encoded protein: CATGGREYGYTF.

V is TRBV2 and J is TRBJ2-1; 8 positions agree with TRBD2. Germline assignment: CDR1 SNHLY and CDR2 FYNNEI. The CDR3 extends over 15 amino acids. V was clipped by 2 bases and J by 10 bases; unmatched bases: 10. In nucleotides, the CDR3 is TGTGCCAGCAGTGAAAGCGGGAGCGGGAGATGGGAGCAGTTCTTC. Amino acids: CASSESGSGRWEQFF. Together with reference TRBV2 and TRBJ2-1, the CDR3 gives the full variable domain: EPEVTQTPSHQVTQMGQEVILRCVPISNHLYFYWYRQILGQKVEFLVSFYNNEISEKSEIFDDQFSVERPDGSNFTLKIRSTKLEDSAMYFCASSESGSGRWEQFFGPGTRLTVL.